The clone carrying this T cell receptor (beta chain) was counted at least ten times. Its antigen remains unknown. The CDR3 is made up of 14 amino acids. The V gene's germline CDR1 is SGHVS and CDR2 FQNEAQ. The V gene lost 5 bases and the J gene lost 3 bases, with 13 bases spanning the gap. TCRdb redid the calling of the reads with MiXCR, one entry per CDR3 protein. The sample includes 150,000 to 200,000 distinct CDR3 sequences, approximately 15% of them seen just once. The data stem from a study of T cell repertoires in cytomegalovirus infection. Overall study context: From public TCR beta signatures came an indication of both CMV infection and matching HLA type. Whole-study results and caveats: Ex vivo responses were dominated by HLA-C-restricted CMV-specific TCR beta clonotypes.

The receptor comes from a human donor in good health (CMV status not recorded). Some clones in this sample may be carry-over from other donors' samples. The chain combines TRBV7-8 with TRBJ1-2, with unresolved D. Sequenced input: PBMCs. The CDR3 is CASSLRDPDYGYTF. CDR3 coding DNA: TGTGCCAGCAGCCTCCGGGATCCCGACTATGGCTACACCTTC.